The following is a TCR beta chain sequence with its context. No antigen is known for it. This sample is drawn from a study of T cells expressing NK-cell markers. The CDR3 length is 15 residues. The germline V gene has CDR1 SGHVS and CDR2 FNYEAQ. Notes on the study in general: A handful of donors showed these clonotypes also leading the CD3+CD56-NKG2C+ fraction.

Following a re-call of the 5' RACE reads, TCRdb has one entry per CDR3 protein and lacks DNA. This repertoire includes roughly 450,000 distinct CDR3 sequences. The sequence was obtained from a woman aged 45-65 years in good health. The chain couples TRBV7-6 to TRBJ1-3; TCRdb picks TRBD1, but there is no DNA to check that call. The specimen sequenced was blood T cells: a sorted CD56 or NKG2C T cell subset, CD4+ or CD8+ T cells, or bulk PBMC T cells (not recorded which). CDR3 in amino acids: CASSQFRDKGNTIYF.